The 17 T cell receptor beta chains below all came from one sample that was sequenced in a study. TCRdb fed the 5' RACE reads into MiXCR, producing one record per CDR3 protein. This table has roughly 64,000 distinct CDR3 sequences, less than 25% appearing once. What was sequenced was memory CD4+ T cells sorted from a lymph node. Subset here: memory CD4+ T cells, CD4+CD45RO+CD25-. The receptor set was obtained from a female donor with breast cancer.

This clonotype occurred a few times. This chain joins TRBV2 and TRBJ1-5, with 8 bases aligning to TRBD1. V shed 4 bases, J shed 7 bases, and the junction held 6 bases outside the gene matches. The CDR3 length is 14 residues. Germline V lookup: CDR1 SNHLY, CDR2 FYNNEI. In DNA form, the CDR3 reads TGTGCCAGCAGTGTGGGACAGGAGGGCCAGCCCCAGCATTTT. It yields the protein CASSVGQEGQPQHF.

This clonotype was seen a few times. V and J are TRBV3-1 and TRBJ2-2; D is tentatively TRBD1 or TRBD2 (7 bases each). V was shortened by 4 bases and J by 5 bases, with 14 bases between the two germline ends. The length of the CDR3 is 15 residues. The V gene's germline CDR1 is LGHDT and CDR2 YNNKEL (reference sequence). CDR3 region: CASSPRQGGTGELFF. The CDR3 DNA reads TGTGCCAGCAGCCCTCGACAGGGAGGGACCGGGGAGCTGTTTTTT.

J is TRBJ1-2 and V is TRBV6-1; D gene ambiguous. Germline lookup yields CDR1 MNHNS and CDR2 SASEGT. Between the trimmed V and J ends, which lost 1 base and 4 bases, there was a span of 13 bases. The CDR3 runs 15 residues. CDR3 bases: TGTGCCAGCAGTGAAGACGGGAGGTCAGTCTATGGCTACACCTTC. It codes for CASSEDGRSVYGYTF.

This clonotype has more than one count but fewer than ten. The V gene is TRBV20-1, the J gene TRBJ1-2, with D uncertain. CDR1 is DFQATT, CDR2 SNEGSKA, per germline (reference sequence). The CDR3 sequence is 13 residues long. Trimming stripped 4 bases from V and 4 bases from J, with 13 bases between. The CDR3 DNA follows: TGCAGTGCTAAGTCGGATTTAGGCTATGGCTACACCTTC. Amino acids: CSAKSDLGYGYTF.

The chain employs TRBV7-9 and TRBJ2-6; 11 bases agree with TRBD1. Germline lookup yields CDR1 SEHNR and CDR2 FQNEAQ (reference sequence). The CDR3 spans 17 residues. V gave up 5 bases and J gave up 0 bases; unmatched junction bases: 3. The CDR3 coding sequence is TGTGCCAGCAGCGCCGGGACAGGGGGCTCTGGGGCCAACGTCCTGACTTTC. Translating it yields CASSAGTGGSGANVLTF.

Within the sample, this clonotype is medium-sized. The V gene is TRBV7-2, the J gene TRBJ1-2; no reliable D call. V was clipped by 5 bases and J by 7 bases, with 20 bases between them. The germline gives CDR1 SGHTA, CDR2 FQGNSA. This CDR3 spans 15 amino acids. The CDR3 reads CASSRQARQSPGYTF. The DNA of the CDR3 is TGTGCCAGCAGCCGCCAGGCTCGACAATCCCCTGGCTACACCTTC.

The rearrangement joins TRBV4-3 to TRBJ2-1; TRBD2 matches at 9 bases. The V gene's germline CDR1 is LGHNA and CDR2 YSLEER. The CDR3 covers 15 residues. Unmatched junction bases numbered 3, after V lost 1 base and J lost 5 bases. The CDR3 DNA reads as TGCGCCAGCAGCCAAGCAGCGGGAGGTCACAATGAGCAGTTCTTC. Protein product: CASSQAAGGHNEQFF.

The CDR3 here is CASISGSMRTGELFF. DNA of the CDR3: TGTGCCAGCATTAGCGGGAGTATGAGAACCGGGGAGCTGTTTTTT. The chain recombines TRBV6-1 with TRBJ2-2, with TRBD2 matching 9 bases. Trimming took 7 bases from V and 5 from J; bases not matched to a gene: 8. Germline CDR1 MNHNS, CDR2 SASEGT. The CDR3 totals 15 residues.

This clonotype was seen many times. V and J are TRBV6-5 and TRBJ1-1; TRBD1 matches 7 bases. Losses at the gene ends were 5 bases for V and 4 bases for J; bases not matched to a gene: 10. There are 15 residues in the CDR3. Germline assignment: CDR1 MNHEY and CDR2 SVGAGI. As DNA, the CDR3 is TGTGCCAGCAGTCAGGCTTCGACAGGGTCCACTGAAGCTTTCTTT. It specifies CASSQASTGSTEAFF.

The V and J genes are TRBV14 and TRBJ2-5; 8 positions agree with TRBD1. Germline V CDR1 and CDR2: SGHDN, FVKESK. Unmatched junction bases numbered 4, after V lost 0 bases and J lost 4 bases. The CDR3 runs to 15 residues. The CDR3, as DNA: TGTGCCAGCAGCCAAGATGACAGGGGCAGAGAGACCCAGTACTTC. Translation gives CASSQDDRGRETQYF.

The chain links TRBV14 to TRBJ1-1, with D perhaps TRBD1 (5 bases). V was shortened by 0 bases and J by 8 bases, with 22 bases between the two germline ends. Per the germline V gene, CDR1 is SGHDN and CDR2 is FVKESK. This CDR3 has 17 amino acids. This CDR3 reads CASSQDDAEVRRGEAFF. The CDR3 bases are TGTGCCAGCAGCCAAGACGACGCCGAGGTTCGACGGGGCGAAGCTTTCTTT.

This clonotype was recorded at least ten times. This chain joins TRBV20-1 and TRBJ1-5, with TRBD1 matching 10 bases. The CDR3 spans 14 residues. Germline CDR1 is DFQATT and CDR2 is SNEGSKA (reference sequence). V trimming: 3 bases; J trimming: 5 bases; junction bases outside the gene matches: 4. This CDR3 is CSASFGQGDQPQHF. CDR3 bases: TGCAGTGCTAGCTTTGGACAGGGGGATCAGCCCCAGCATTTT.

The rearrangement joins TRBV7-9 to TRBJ1-1, with D hard to call. The CDR3 runs to 13 residues. Germline V CDR1 and CDR2: SEHNR, FQNEAQ (reference sequence). V gave up 5 bases and J gave up 5 bases, with 12 bases separating them. The CDR3 DNA reads as TGTGCCAGCAGCCGTTCCCGGGAAACTGAAGCTTTCTTT. This translates into CASSRSRETEAFF. The full variable domain, in which reference TRBV7-9 and TRBJ1-1 provide the parts outside the CDR3, is DTGVSQNPRHKITKRGQNVTFRCDPISEHNRLYWYRQTLGQGPEFLTYFQNEAQLEKSRLLSDRFSAERPKGSFSTLEIQRTEQGDSAMYLCASSRSRETEAFFGQGTRLTVV.

In this sample, this clonotype turned up many times. The V call is TRBV7-2, the J call TRBJ2-7, with 7 positions matching TRBD1. V lost 7 bases and J lost 0; bases outside the gene matches: 9. Germline loops: CDR1 SGHTA, CDR2 FQGNSA. The CDR3 covers 15 residues. As DNA, the CDR3 is TGTGCCAGCAATCCCCCGGGACAGTCCTCCTACGAGCAGTACTTC. Translated, it gives CASNPPGQSSYEQYF. Full variable domain (remainder filled in from reference TRBV7-2 and TRBJ2-7): GAGVSQSPSNKVTEKGKDVELRCDPISGHTALYWYRQSLGQGLEFLIYFQGNSAPDKSGLPSDRFSAERTGGSVSTLTIQRTQQEDSAVYLCASNPPGQSSYEQYFGPGTRLTVT.

This clonotype was recorded many times. The chain couples TRBV29-1 to TRBJ1-3; the D gene is possibly TRBD1 (5 bases). The CDR3 spans 12 residues. Trimming shortened V by 7 bases and J by 11 bases, and 18 bases separated the two germline ends. The germline gives CDR1 SQVTM, CDR2 ANQGSEA. CDR3 coding DNA: TGCAGCGCCCGGGACCGGGGGACCCCCATATATTTT. It codes for CSARDRGTPIYF.

This clonotype was seen only a few times. The genes are TRBV12-3 or TRBV12-4 and TRBJ1-5; D gene ambiguous. This CDR3 is built from 14 residues. Trimming cost V 3 bases and J 6 bases, with 12 bases left between them. CDR3 sequence reads: CASSFQGGGQPQHF. For the CDR3, the DNA is TGTGCCAGCAGTTTTCAAGGCGGCGGTCAGCCCCAGCATTTT.

The J gene is TRBJ2-7, the V gene TRBV20-1; TRBD2 is a possible D gene (6 bases). Per germline, CDR1 DFQATT and CDR2 SNEGSKA (reference sequence). With 0 bases removed from V and 3 bases from J, the gap between germline ends came to 15 bases. The CDR3 length is 15 residues. CDR3 residues: CSARDRLDVHYEQYF. Here the CDR3 DNA reads TGCAGTGCTAGAGATCGACTAGACGTTCACTACGAGCAGTACTTC.